The 28 T cell receptor beta chains in this list originate from one sample, sequenced in a study of human T cells and chemical hapten exposure. Using its own MiXCR run on the RACE reads, TCRdb lists one record per CDR3 protein. The sample includes 350,000 or so distinct CDR3 sequences, 6% to 8.5% seen only once; the top ten take 8% to 9%. As for time point: patch test 1, 2 weeks after DPC sensitization. Treatment specified: therapeutic diphenylcyclopropenone sensitization with weekly scalp DPC. The sequences come from whole blood, collected in connection with sensitization to the hapten diphenylcyclopropenone (DPC). The receptors here all came from a woman aged 18-29 years with alopecia areata. Some clones in this sample may be carry-over from other donors' samples.

This clonotype showed up just a few times. The J gene is TRBJ2-7, the V gene TRBV29-1, with 8 bases matching TRBD1. Germline CDR1 SQVTM, CDR2 ANQGSEA. V lost 6 bases, J lost 5 bases, and 3 bases stayed unmatched. The CDR3 spans 11 residues. For the CDR3, the DNA is TGCAGCGTGGAACAGGGGGACGAGCAGTACTTC. Its translation is CSVEQGDEQYF.

This clonotype was counted at least ten times. The chain uses TRBV4-3 and TRBJ1-6, with a tentative D call TRBD1 (5 bases). V was trimmed by 8 bases and J by 5 bases, leaving 16 bases between them. This CDR3 has 15 residues. The germline CDR1 and CDR2 sequences are LGHNA and YSLEER. CDR3 DNA sequence: TGCGCCAGCTCCTCCGGCGGGGCGAATAATTCACCCCTCCACTTT. It is translated as CASSSGGANNSPLHF.

This clonotype was picked up many times. V is TRBV19 and J is TRBJ2-7, with D perhaps TRBD1 (6 bases). Per the germline V gene, CDR1 is LNHDA and CDR2 is SQIVND (reference sequence). The CDR3 is made up of 18 amino acids. Trimming shortened V by 4 bases and J by 4 bases, and 26 bases separated the two germline ends. This CDR3 reads CASSTRGSSLDRVYEQYF. The CDR3 nucleotides read TGTGCCAGTAGTACGCGTGGGTCGTCCTTGGACAGAGTATACGAGCAGTACTTC. Combining the CDR3 with reference TRBV19 and TRBJ2-7 gives the whole variable domain DGGITQSPKYLFRKEGQNVTLSCEQNLNHDAMYWYRQDPGQGLRLIYYSQIVNDFQKGDIAEGYSVSREKKESFPLTVTSAQKNPTAFYLCASSTRGSSLDRVYEQYFGPGTRLTVT.

The sample holds a few counts of this clonotype. The chain has TRBV6-1 and TRBJ2-2, with TRBD1 matching over 10 bases. Losses at the gene ends were 8 bases for V and 2 bases for J; bases not matched to a gene: 5. Per the germline V gene, CDR1 is MNHNS and CDR2 is SASEGT. This CDR3 has 15 amino acids. The CDR3 loop reads CASARQGANTGELFF. The DNA of the CDR3 is TGTGCCAGCGCGAGACAGGGGGCTAACACCGGGGAGCTGTTTTTT.

CDR3 bases: TGTGCCAGCAGTATGCGGGGGGCGGGCGAGACCCAGTACTTC. It is translated as CASSMRGAGETQYF. V is TRBV27 and J is TRBJ2-5, with 8 bases identical to TRBD2. The CDR3 has 14 amino acids. V was pared by 5 bases and J by 5 bases, with 7 bases of the junction left unmatched. Germline V gene data show CDR1 as MNHEY and CDR2 as SMNVEV (reference sequence).

There are a few counts of this clonotype. The J gene is TRBJ1-4, the V gene TRBV20-1; D is undetermined. Germline V gene data show CDR1 as DFQATT and CDR2 as SNEGSKA (reference sequence). The CDR3 is made up of 15 amino acids. Trimming left V 0 bases short and J 4 bases short, with 12 bases between. CDR3 loop: CSARDWRRSNEKLFF. CDR3 sequence (DNA): TGCAGTGCTAGAGATTGGAGAAGGAGTAATGAAAAACTGTTTTTT.

There are many counts of this clonotype. The rearrangement links TRBV29-1 to TRBJ1-1; a possible D gene is TRBD1 (6 bases). The CDR3 is 13 amino acids. V was pared by 6 bases and J by 0 bases, with 11 bases between. CDR1 and CDR2 from the germline V gene are SQVTM and ANQGSEA. CDR3 bases: TGCAGCGTGGCGGACAGTTTGAACACTGAAGCTTTCTTT. It is translated as CSVADSLNTEAFF.

Details on this clonotype: A much larger clone differs by one base, so this may be a read error. This chain's CDR3 is CASRDRQCNEQFF. CDR3 DNA sequence: TGTGCCAGCAGGGATAGACAATGCAATGAGCAGTTCTTC. The V call is TRBV25-1, the J call TRBJ2-1, with unresolved D. This CDR3 has 13 amino acids. The V and J ends lost 6 bases and 6 bases respectively, with 12 bases between them. In germline, CDR1 is MGHDK, CDR2 SYGVNS.

The chain combines TRBV7-9 with TRBJ2-3; TRBD2 might be the D (5 bases). Germline V gene sequence: CDR1 SEHNR, CDR2 FQNEAQ (reference sequence). The CDR3 totals 15 residues. Deletions cut 0 bases from V and 1 base from J, with 8 bases between. CDR3 region: CASSLAHGGTDTQYF. Written as DNA, the CDR3 is TGTGCCAGCAGCTTAGCCCACGGGGGCACAGATACGCAGTATTTT.

In this sample, this clonotype turned up a few times. V gene TRBV11-2 combines with J gene TRBJ1-2; D unresolved. CDR3 length: 12 residues. Germline CDR1 SGHAT, CDR2 FQNNGV. Trimming pared 6 bases from V and 4 bases from J, leaving 9 bases between. The CDR3 nucleotides are TGTGCCAGCAGAAAAGACGGCTATGGCTACACCTTC. As protein: CASRKDGYGYTF.

This clonotype was seen only a few times. The genes are TRBV27 and TRBJ1-2, with 10 nucleotides matching TRBD1. J lost 3 bases, V lost 4 bases, and 8 bases had no gene match. Germline loops: CDR1 MNHEY, CDR2 SMNVEV (reference sequence). The CDR3 is 16 amino acids. The CDR3: CASSWYRDRGHYGYTF. The CDR3 DNA sequence: TGTGCCAGCAGTTGGTACCGGGACAGGGGCCACTATGGCTACACCTTC.

CDR3 amino acids: CASSPSTGGAEKLFF. DNA for the CDR3: TGTGCCAGCTCACCGTCGACAGGGGGCGCGGAAAAACTGTTTTTT. This chain connects TRBV18 to TRBJ1-4; TRBD1 matches 10 bases. CDR3 size: 15 residues. The germline V gene has CDR1 KGHSH and CDR2 LQKENI. Losses at the gene ends were 3 bases for V and 8 bases for J; bases not matched to a gene: 6. The full variable domain, completed using reference TRBV18 and TRBJ1-4, is NAGVMQNPRHLVRRRGQEARLRCSPMKGHSHVYWYRQLPEEGLKFMVYLQKENIIDESGMPKERFSAEFPKEGPSILRIQQVVRGDSAAYFCASSPSTGGAEKLFFGSGTQLSVL.

The sample holds a few counts of this clonotype. V gene TRBV12-3 or TRBV12-4 combines with J gene TRBJ2-5; D not resolved. The CDR3 contains 13 residues. The V end was cut by 3 bases, the J end by 7 bases, with 12 bases between. The CDR3 coding sequence is TGTGCCAGCAGTTTGCGTTTCGAAGGGACCCAGTACTTC. Its translation is CASSLRFEGTQYF.

The V and J genes are TRBV4-1 and TRBJ2-3, with D uncertain. CDR1 and CDR2 from the germline V gene are MGHRA and YSYEKL. This CDR3 contains 17 residues. Trimming cost V 0 bases and J 6 bases, with 19 bases left between them. The CDR3 region has the DNA TGCGCCAGCAGCCAAGACCCCCTTGGTTCCCCTAAGGATACGCAGTATTTT. Translating it yields CASSQDPLGSPKDTQYF.

This clonotype was detected a few times. The V and J genes are TRBV6-5 and TRBJ2-7; no firm D call. Germline assignment: CDR1 MNHEY and CDR2 SVGAGI. The CDR3 contains 11 residues. V was trimmed by 7 bases and J by 12 bases, leaving 16 bases between them. The CDR3: CASKTNCPGYF. The CDR3 DNA sequence: TGTGCCAGCAAAACCAACTGCCCCGGGTACTTC.

The V and J genes are TRBV6-1 and TRBJ1-1; 7 bases agree with TRBD1. CDR1 MNHNS and CDR2 SASEGT come from the germline V gene. The V segment lost 8 bases and the J segment 4 bases; nucleotides outside the gene matches: 10. This CDR3 contains 14 residues. CDR3 sequence: CASGITGTVTEAFF. The CDR3 DNA sequence: TGTGCCAGCGGCATCACCGGGACAGTCACTGAAGCTTTCTTT.

As concerns this clonotype: This could be a read error, since a much larger clone is one nucleotide away. The genes are TRBV2 and TRBJ1-6, with TRBD1 matching over 9 bases. The CDR3 loop spans 17 amino acids. The V gene's germline CDR1 is SNHLY and CDR2 FYNNEI. CDR3 nucleotide sequence: TGTGCCAGCAGTTGGGGACAGGGAGGATCCTATGATTCACCCCTCCACTTT. It is translated as CASSWGQGGSYDSPLHF.

The V gene is TRBV7-9, the J gene TRBJ2-1, with D unresolved. The CDR3 sequence is 13 residues long. The V gene's germline CDR1 is SEHNR and CDR2 FQNEAQ (reference sequence). The V gene lost 5 bases and the J gene lost 8 bases, with 13 bases spanning the gap. The CDR3 bases are TGTGCCAGCAGCCCCTCAGGACGTTATGAGCAGTTCTTC. Protein product: CASSPSGRYEQFF.

The chain combines TRBV6-5 with TRBJ1-2; no clear D gene. Germline V gives CDR1 MNHEY, CDR2 SVGAGI. The CDR3 has 14 residues. V dropped 2 bases and J dropped 3 bases, with 10 bases sitting between them. The CDR3 reads CASSYLQKDYGYTF. CDR3 sequence (DNA): TGTGCCAGCAGTTACCTACAGAAGGACTATGGCTACACCTTC.

This clonotype showed up many times. The J gene is TRBJ2-7, the V gene TRBV10-3; 9 positions match TRBD2. Germline assignment: CDR1 ENHRY and CDR2 SYGVKD. The CDR3 runs 15 residues. V trimming: 9 bases; J trimming: 3 bases; junction bases outside the gene matches: 12. The CDR3 is CAISMSGGTVYEQYF. The CDR3 DNA is TGTGCCATATCCATGAGCGGGGGGACGGTCTACGAGCAGTACTTC.

In this sample, this clonotype turned up a few times. The chain combines TRBV9 with TRBJ2-2; unclear D gene. The V end lost 0 bases, the J end lost 5 bases, and 14 bases lay between the germline ends. The CDR3 spans 16 residues. Looked up from germline, CDR1 is SGDLS and CDR2 is YYNGEE. The CDR3 reads CASSVGQDLGTGELFF. The CDR3, as DNA: TGTGCCAGCAGCGTAGGGCAGGATCTAGGGACCGGGGAGCTGTTTTTT.

This clonotype has just a few counts. The rearrangement joins TRBV7-9 to TRBJ2-7; 8 bases are a match to TRBD1. CDR1 and CDR2 (germline): SEHNR, FQNEAQ (reference sequence). After removal of 5 bases from V and 9 bases from J, the junction contained 15 bases not matched to a gene. The length of the CDR3 is 15 residues. CDR3 sequence (DNA): TGTGCCAGCAGCCACGGGACAGGAACGTTTATGGGGCAGTACTTC. Amino acid sequence: CASSHGTGTFMGQYF.

This sequence joins TRBV6-4 and TRBJ1-2; D unclear. V lost 8 bases, J lost 12 bases, and 10 bases lay in between. This CDR3 contains 9 residues. Germline V gene sequence: CDR1 MRHNA, CDR2 SNTAGT. The CDR3 loop is CASSHRNTF. The CDR3, as DNA: TGTGCCAGCTCCCATCGTAACACCTTC.

There are many counts of this clonotype. The CDR3 is CASSYQQGEDTGELFF. CDR3 nucleotides: TGTGCCAGCAGTTACCAACAGGGAGAGGACACCGGGGAGCTGTTTTTT. The chain employs TRBV6-2 or TRBV6-3 and TRBJ2-2, with a possible D match to TRBD1 (6 bases). The CDR3 extends over 16 amino acids. The germline CDR1 and CDR2 sequences are MNHEY and SVGEGT. V dropped 2 bases and J dropped 3 bases, with 13 bases sitting between them.

This chain connects TRBV3-1 to TRBJ2-1, with TRBD2 as a possible D gene (6 bases). The CDR3 is 11 residues long. Germline V gene data show CDR1 as LGHDT and CDR2 as YNNKEL (reference sequence). The V gene lost 0 bases and the J gene lost 14 bases, with 8 bases spanning the gap. Written as DNA, the CDR3 is TGTGCCAGCAGCCAAGAGGAGGGGAAGTTCTTC. This codes for CASSQEEGKFF.

The V and J genes are TRBV7-2 and TRBJ1-1, with D unresolved. V lost 1 base and J lost 2, with 8 bases in between. The CDR3 has 14 amino acids. Germline lookup yields CDR1 SGHTA and CDR2 FQGNSA. The CDR3 DNA is TGTGCCAGCAGCTTAGAGTTCAGCAACACTGAAGCTTTCTTT. This codes for CASSLEFSNTEAFF.

V and J are TRBV6-1 and TRBJ2-1; 7 bases map to TRBD1. V lost 6 bases and J lost 8; bases outside the gene matches: 10. The germline V gene encodes CDR1 MNHNS and CDR2 SASEGT. CDR3 length: 14 amino acids. In DNA form, the CDR3 reads TGTGCCAGCAGGCTTAGACAGGGATTCGATGAGCAGTTCTTC. Translating it yields CASRLRQGFDEQFF.

The chain joins TRBV5-5 to TRBJ1-2; D possibly corresponds to TRBD1 (5 bases). V lost 4 bases and J lost 6, with 22 bases in between. CDR1 SGHKS and CDR2 YYEKEE come from the germline V gene (reference sequence). The CDR3 is 16 residues long. For the CDR3, the DNA is TGTGCCAGCAGCCCCGCCGGGACTTTAACTCCACATGGCTACACCTTC. Protein: CASSPAGTLTPHGYTF.